These 26 T cell receptor beta chains were sequenced from one sample in a study of T cells in women clearing cervical HPV infection. The assay was immunoSEQ multiplex PCR, and TCRdb's table has in-frame clones only and misses some. This sample's table has roughly 47,000 clones. Sequences were obtained from blood buffy coat. The receptors stem from a woman between 18 and 75 years old with a cervical HPV16 infection that either progressed to CIN3+ or cleared (not recorded which).

In regard to this clone: The read terminates 3 residues ahead of where the CDR3 ends, so the germline J gene completes it. This chain connects TRBV7-3 to TRBJ1-6; D might be TRBD1 (6 bases). From germline, CDR1 is SGHTA and CDR2 FQGTGA. The V end was cut by 5 bases, the J end by 10 bases, with 15 bases between. CDR3 length equals 14 residues. The covered CDR3 bases are TGTGCCAGCAGCCTTCAGGGGATACGGTCACCC. Protein sequence: CASSLQGIRSP. The full CDR3 reads CASSLQGIRSPLHF.

Note on this clone: The read terminates 3 residues ahead of where the CDR3 ends, so the germline J gene completes it. The V call is TRBV7-9, the J call TRBJ2-7, with D unclear. CDR3 size: 13 residues. The V gene lost 5 bases and the J gene lost 1 base, with 9 bases spanning the gap. The germline V gene encodes CDR1 SEHNR and CDR2 FQNEAQ (reference sequence). CDR3 DNA, as far as it was read: TGTGCCAGCAGCCCGCCCCAGTCCTACGAG. This encodes CASSPPQSYE. The entire CDR3 protein is CASSPPQSYEQYF.

As concerns this clone: From the germline J gene comes the end of the CDR3, since the read stops 3 residues before it. The V gene is TRBV13, the J gene TRBJ2-3, with D perhaps TRBD2 (6 bases). Trimming left V 3 bases short and J 2 bases short, with 12 bases between. Germline CDR1 reads PRHDT; CDR2 reads FYEKMQ (reference sequence). This CDR3 contains 15 residues. The covered CDR3 bases are TGTGCCAGCAGCTTCCGACTAGTAAACACAGATACG. Amino acids: CASSFRLVNTDT. The whole CDR3 protein reads CASSFRLVNTDTQYF.

About this clone itself: Sequencing ends 3 residues short of the CDR3 end; the germline J gene provides the rest. The genes are TRBV18 and TRBJ2-5; the match to TRBD1 covers 9 bases. The CDR3 runs to 15 residues. V lost 5 bases, J lost 6 bases, and 10 bases stayed unmatched. Germline-derived CDR1 and CDR2 are KGHSH and LQKENI. The DNA read from the CDR3 is TGTGCCAGCTCAACGACAGGGGGGGTCGGGAAGACC. Translated: CASSTTGGVGKT. The whole CDR3 region reads CASSTTGGVGKTQYF.

Comment on this clone: The missing CDR3 end, 3 residues past where the read stops, is filled in from the germline J gene. The chain recombines TRBV20-1 with TRBJ1-6; TRBD1 matches 10 bases. Germline V gene data show CDR1 as DFQATT and CDR2 as SNEGSKA (reference sequence). The V gene end was trimmed by 5 bases and the J gene end by 9 bases; junction bases not matched to a gene: 10. CDR3 size: 15 residues. The sequenced CDR3 bases are TGCAGTGCTTACTCCGGGACAGGGGTCGGTTCACCC. Residues: CSAYSGTGVGSP. In full, the CDR3 reads CSAYSGTGVGSPLHF.

With respect to this clone: At one end the junction does not follow the germline gene, possibly because of a read error. The read terminates 3 residues before the CDR3 end, so the remaining end is supplied by the germline J gene. This sample also contains other DNA sequences that code for the same CDR3. The chain uses TRBV19 and TRBJ1-3; no clear D gene. This CDR3 contains 14 residues. Germline V CDR1 and CDR2: LNHDA, SQIVND (reference sequence). CDR3 amino acids: CASSETTPGNTIYF. The DNA read from the CDR3 is TGTGCCAGTAGTGAGACTACCCCTGGAAACACT.

As to this clone: Read data end 3 residues before the CDR3 end; the end is taken from the germline J gene. This chain connects TRBV5-1 to TRBJ2-2, with a possible D match to TRBD2 (7 bases). The CDR3 spans 16 residues. Germline CDR1 reads SGHRS; CDR2 reads YFSETQ. CDR3 bases read: TGCGCCAGCAGCTCGATAAGGGGGGGGCTTAATGAAAAG. Translation gives CASSSIRGGLNEK. In full, the CDR3 is CASSSIRGGLNEKLFF.

Worth noting for this clone: From the germline J gene comes the end of the CDR3, since the read stops 3 residues before it. The same CDR3 is also encoded by other DNA sequences in this sample. The chain carries TRBV5-6 and TRBJ2-3, with D maybe TRBD2 (5 bases). Germline CDR1 and CDR2: SGHDT and YYEEEE. This CDR3 region has 11 residues. The sequenced CDR3 bases are TGTGCCAGCAGCTTGGGCGGGACG. Amino acids: CASSLGGT. The entire CDR3 is CASSLGGTQYF.

About this clone: The observed sequence ends 3 residues before the CDR3 terminus, with the missing tail filled in from the germline J gene. The rearrangement links TRBV19 to TRBJ2-3; D uncertain. Germline V gene lookup returns CDR1 LNHDA and CDR2 SQIVND (reference sequence). The length of the CDR3 is 12 residues. The CDR3 bases that were read are TGTGCCAGTAGTATAGTGAGAGAGCCG. Translated: CASSIVREP. In full, the CDR3 reads CASSIVREPQYF.

The CDR3 sequence is CASSLGMASGFGVSYEQYF. CDR3 DNA, as far as it was read: TGCGCCAGCAGCTTGGGGATGGCTAGCGGGTTTGGGGTCTCCTACGAG. The V gene is TRBV5-1, the J gene TRBJ2-7; the match to TRBD2 covers 8 bases. The sequence runs out 3 residues before the end of the CDR3; the remainder is reconstructed from the germline J gene. The CDR3 is 19 residues long. Germline CDR1 is SGHRS and CDR2 is YFSETQ. Trimming removed 0 bases from V and 0 bases from J; junction bases left unmatched: 14.

In the case of this clone: The CDR3 extends 3 residues past the end of the read, so its final part is completed from the germline J gene. This chain uses TRBV5-6 with TRBJ2-1, with 7 bases matching TRBD2. The V segment lost 4 bases and the J segment 4 bases; nucleotides outside the gene matches: 5. Germline CDR1 is SGHDT and CDR2 is YYEEEE. CDR3 size: 14 residues. The sequenced CDR3 bases are TGTGCCAGCAGCCTCAGCGGGGATTACAATGAG. It translates to CASSLSGDYNE. The CDR3 in full is CASSLSGDYNEQFF. The full variable domain, its missing parts supplied by reference TRBV5-6 and TRBJ2-1, is DAGVTQSPTHLIKTRGQQVTLRCSPKSGHDTVSWYQQALGQGPQFIFQYYEEEERQRGNFPDRFSGHQFPNYSSELNVNALLLGDSALYLCASSLSGDYNEQFFGPGTRLTVL.

A remark on this clone: Coverage ceases 3 residues before the CDR3 finishes, and the germline J gene fills in the end. The J gene is TRBJ2-2, the V gene TRBV19; D is possibly TRBD1 (6 bases). The length of the CDR3 is 12 residues. Germline assignment: CDR1 LNHDA and CDR2 SQIVND (reference sequence). The CDR3 sequence is CASRDTTLKLFF. The sequenced part of the CDR3 DNA is TGTGCCAGCCGGGACACCACCTTGAAG.

Partial CDR3 DNA: TGTGCCTGGAGTGTATTCCCCTACAGCACAGATACG. It encodes CAWSVFPYSTDT. The entire CDR3 protein is CAWSVFPYSTDTQYF. The gene calls are TRBV30 and TRBJ2-3; D is uncertain. The read gets to within 3 residues of the CDR3 end, and the germline J gene fills in the rest. Trimming shortened V by 0 bases and J by 0 bases, and 10 bases separated the two germline ends. CDR1 and CDR2 (germline): GTSNPN, SVGIG (reference sequence). This CDR3 contains 15 residues. Based on the CDR3 plus reference TRBV30 and TRBJ2-3, the full variable domain is SQTIHQWPATLVQPVGSPLSLECTVEGTSNPNLYWYRQAAGRGLQLLFYSVGIGQISSEVPQNLSASRPQDRQFILSSKKLLLSDSGFYLCAWSVFPYSTDTQYFGPGTRLTVL.

For this clone: Read sequence stops 3 residues before the CDR3 end, and the germline J gene provides the missing end. The rearrangement uses TRBV7-8 and TRBJ2-7; D unclear. The CDR3 runs 12 residues. Germline values: CDR1 SGHVS, CDR2 FQNEAQ. Trimming took 5 bases from V and 2 from J, leaving 7 bases between them. CDR3 residues: CASSNRTYEQYF. CDR3 DNA, as far as it was read: TGTGCCAGCAGCAATAGAACCTACGAG. Complete variable domain (other parts from reference TRBV7-8 and TRBJ2-7): GAGVSQSPRYKVAKRGQDVALRCDPISGHVSLFWYQQALGQGPEFLTYFQNEAQLDKSGLPSDRFFAERPEGSVSTLKIQRTQQEDSAVYLCASSNRTYEQYFGPGTRLTVT.

As to this clone: The CDR3 end lies 3 residues beyond the end of the read and is filled in from the germline J gene. The chain couples TRBV5-1 to TRBJ2-1; tentative D call: TRBD2 (6 bases). V was pared by 0 bases and J by 5 bases, with 12 bases between. The CDR3 contains 15 residues. Germline loops: CDR1 SGHRS, CDR2 YFSETQ. The CDR3 bases that were read are TGCGCCAGCAGCTTGGGCGGGGTTAGAAACAATGAG. Protein: CASSLGGVRNNE. The full CDR3 reads CASSLGGVRNNEQFF.

Concerning this clone: The sequenced fragment ends 3 residues before the CDR3 boundary, so the rest is inferred from the germline J gene. V gene TRBV7-3 combines with J gene TRBJ2-1; unclear D gene. This CDR3 comprises 12 residues. CDR1 is SGHTA, CDR2 FQGTGA, per germline. The ends were cut back, 4 bases at V and 8 bases at J, with 9 bases in the middle. The CDR3 here is CASSSDLYEQFF. The CDR3 bases that were read are TGTGCCAGCAGCTCCGACTTGTATGAG.

About this clone: The DNA ends 3 residues before the CDR3 does, and the rest of the CDR3 is filled in from the germline J gene. This chain connects TRBV30 to TRBJ2-7; 8 positions agree with TRBD2. J lost 6 bases, V lost 7 bases, and 11 bases had no gene match. The CDR3 extends over 13 amino acids. CDR1 and CDR2 from the germline V gene are GTSNPN and SVGIG (reference sequence). The sequenced part of the CDR3 DNA is TGTGCCTTCGGGGGGGGGCGCTTAGGCGAG. It specifies CAFGGGRLGE. The whole CDR3 protein is CAFGGGRLGEQYF. The full variable domain, in which reference TRBV30 and TRBJ2-7 provide the parts outside the CDR3, is SQTIHQWPATLVQPVGSPLSLECTVEGTSNPNLYWYRQAAGRGLQLLFYSVGIGQISSEVPQNLSASRPQDRQFILSSKKLLLSDSGFYLCAFGGGRLGEQYFGPGTRLTVT.

On this clone itself: The CDR3 goes on 3 residues after the read ends, and that part is filled in from the germline J gene. The V gene is TRBV20-1, the J gene TRBJ2-3, with 8 nucleotides matching TRBD2. Germline assignment: CDR1 DFQATT and CDR2 SNEGSKA (reference sequence). Germline trimming cut 0 bases from V and 2 bases from J; bases unmatched to any gene: 7. CDR3 size: 16 residues. The covered CDR3 bases are TGCAGTGCTAGAGATCTTTCGCGGGGGGCCACAGATACG. Translation gives CSARDLSRGATDT. The CDR3 in full is CSARDLSRGATDTQYF.

On this clone: Sequence at one end of the junction differs from germline and may be a read error. The sequenced fragment ends 3 residues before the CDR3 boundary, so the rest is inferred from the germline J gene. Other DNA sequences within the sample encode an identical CDR3. This chain connects TRBV19 to TRBJ1-3; D call uncertain. This CDR3 contains 15 residues. The germline V gene has CDR1 LNHDA and CDR2 SQIVND (reference sequence). The CDR3: CASLNFLGTGNTIYF. The CDR3 DNA, read in part, is TGTGCCAGTTTAAATTTCCTAGGAACTGGAAACACT.

For this clone: Read coverage stops 3 residues before the CDR3 terminus; the germline J gene supplies the remainder. The chain carries TRBV14 and TRBJ1-6, with D hard to call. The V gene's germline CDR1 is SGHDN and CDR2 FVKESK. CDR3 length: 14 amino acids. V was trimmed by 0 bases and J by 7 bases, leaving 7 bases between them. Partial CDR3 DNA: TGTGCCAGCAGCCAAGAAGCGCGAAATTCACCC. It is translated as CASSQEARNSP. In full, the CDR3 reads CASSQEARNSPLHF.

Worth noting for this clone: With the read ending 3 residues before the CDR3 end, the germline J gene is used to fill in that end. The rearrangement uses TRBV18 and TRBJ1-2; D unresolved. V lost 6 bases to trimming and J lost 4 bases, with 15 bases between them. The CDR3 has 14 amino acids. Germline lookup yields CDR1 KGHSH and CDR2 LQKENI. CDR3 bases read: TGTGCCAGCTCCCCGGCCACGGGGTTCTATGGC. It encodes CASSPATGFYG. The full CDR3 reads CASSPATGFYGYTF.

To note about this clone: The read is 3 residues too short to cover the CDR3 end, so that end is filled in from the germline J gene. This chain joins TRBV7-2 and TRBJ2-3; D gene unclear. V lost 2 bases, J lost 0 bases, and 9 bases lay in between. There are 15 residues in the CDR3. CDR1 and CDR2 from the germline V gene are SGHTA and FQGNSA. The CDR3 bases that were read are TGTGCCAGCAGCTTAACCAGGCTAAGCACAGATACG. It yields the protein CASSLTRLSTDT. The full-length CDR3 reads as CASSLTRLSTDTQYF.

The CDR3 loop is CASSPGRQGRNEQFF. Partial CDR3 DNA: TGTGCCAGCTCACCGGGGCGGCAGGGGAGGAATGAG. This rearrangement joins TRBV18 to TRBJ2-1, with D possibly called TRBD1 or TRBD2 (6 bases each). The CDR3 end lies 3 residues beyond the end of the read and is filled in from the germline J gene. This CDR3 comprises 15 residues. Germline V gene sequence: CDR1 KGHSH, CDR2 LQKENI. With 3 bases removed from V and 7 bases from J, the gap between germline ends came to 16 bases.

About this clone: The read stops 3 residues short of the end of the CDR3; the missing end is completed from the germline J gene. V usage is TRBV13 and J usage is TRBJ2-3; D gene unclear. The CDR3 is 11 amino acids. Between the trimmed V and J ends, which lost 4 bases and 3 bases, there was a span of 2 bases. Germline values: CDR1 PRHDT, CDR2 FYEKMQ (reference sequence). The covered CDR3 bases are TGTGCCAGCAGCTCAACAGATACG. It yields the protein CASSSTDT. The whole CDR3 protein is CASSSTDTQYF.

About this clone itself: Read data end 3 residues before the CDR3 end; the end is taken from the germline J gene. This rearrangement joins TRBV20-1 to TRBJ2-1; TRBD2 matches 10 bases. With 2 bases clipped from V and 4 bases from J, the junction kept 8 bases outside the gene matches. The CDR3 has 16 residues. CDR1 and CDR2 (germline): DFQATT, SNEGSKA (reference sequence). The CDR3 DNA, read in part, is TGCAGTGCTAGACGAACTAGCGGGGAATCTTACAATGAG. Its translation is CSARRTSGESYNE. The CDR3 reads in full as CSARRTSGESYNEQFF.

About this clone itself: The CDR3 end falls 3 residues outside the read, so it is completed with the germline J gene. V and J are TRBV20-1 and TRBJ1-6; the match to TRBD1 covers 8 bases. This CDR3 has 14 residues. Germline CDR1 and CDR2: DFQATT and SNEGSKA (reference sequence). The V segment lost 2 bases and the J segment 8 bases; nucleotides outside the gene matches: 5. CDR3 DNA (partial): TGCAGTGCTAGATTGGACAGGGAGTATTCACCC. This gives the protein CSARLDREYSP. In full, the CDR3 is CSARLDREYSPLHF.